The 10 T cell receptor beta chains listed next were all sequenced from one sample in a study of blood T cell repertoires in COVID-19. Sequenced by immunoSEQ multiplex PCR; TCRdb stores in-frame clones only, minus some. The sample records some 250,000 clones, around 89% being singletons. The sample was PBMCs or T cells enriched from blood (not recorded which). These receptors were collected from a man in his forties or fifties who had recovered from COVID-19.

The chain is built from TRBV24-1 and TRBJ2-1; D is unresolved. V was pared by 4 bases and J by 0 bases, with 15 bases between. The CDR3 contains 17 residues. Germline CDR1 and CDR2: KGHDR and SFDVKD. The CDR3, as DNA: TGTGCCACCAGTGACCTACCCGGTTGGAGCTCCTACAATGAGCAGTTCTTC. Residues: CATSDLPGWSSYNEQFF.

This clone was seen once. V and J are TRBV19 and TRBJ2-1, with TRBD1 identical over 11 bases. The CDR3 covers 18 residues. Trimming removed 1 base from V and 6 bases from J; junction bases left unmatched: 11. Per the germline V gene, CDR1 is LNHDA and CDR2 is SQIVND (reference sequence). This CDR3 is CASSIAFRTGGLGNEQFF. As DNA, the CDR3 is TGTGCCAGTAGTATAGCATTCCGGACAGGGGGCCTCGGCAATGAGCAGTTCTTC.

The rearrangement uses TRBV27 and TRBJ1-2; D ambiguous. The CDR3 has 14 amino acids. CDR1 is MNHEY and CDR2 is SMNVEV in the germline V gene (reference sequence). V lost 4 bases and J 6 bases, leaving 15 bases between the germline ends. The CDR3 here is CASSSHHVRDGYTF. The CDR3 DNA reads as TGTGCCAGCAGTTCCCACCATGTCCGGGATGGCTACACCTTC.

The J gene is TRBJ2-7, the V gene TRBV7-6; 13 bases align to TRBD2. After removal of 5 bases from V and 3 bases from J, the junction contained 4 bases not matched to a gene. The CDR3 has 15 residues. Germline V gene sequence: CDR1 SGHVS, CDR2 FNYEAQ. The CDR3 bases are TGTGCCAGCAGCCCGACTAGCGGGAGGAGCTACGAGCAGTACTTC. The encoded protein is CASSPTSGRSYEQYF.

This clone was observed a handful of times. For the CDR3, the DNA is TGTGCCAGCAGCCCGTTTCGGGGGGTCGATAATGAGCAGTTCTTC. This encodes CASSPFRGVDNEQFF. This chain joins TRBV11-3 and TRBJ2-1; 7 bases map to TRBD2. CDR1 and CDR2 (germline): SGHNT, YENEEA. Losses at the gene ends were 5 bases for V and 7 bases for J; bases not matched to a gene: 11. The CDR3 has 15 residues.

The chain joins TRBV4-1 to TRBJ2-1, with D unclear. Germline V lookup: CDR1 MGHRA, CDR2 YSYEKL. The CDR3 loop spans 15 amino acids. The germline V and J ends were trimmed by 1 base and 0 bases, with 7 bases remaining between them. CDR3 in amino acids: CASSQADTSYNEQFF. The CDR3 nucleotides are TGCGCCAGCAGCCAAGCTGACACCTCCTACAATGAGCAGTTCTTC.

This chain uses TRBV5-8 with TRBJ2-3; D possibly corresponds to TRBD2 (5 bases). Trimming took off 4 bases at V and 8 bases at J, with 20 bases between the two ends. Germline V gene data show CDR1 as SGHTS and CDR2 as YDEGEE. CDR3 length equals 15 residues. The CDR3 spells CASSPTAFIGSTQYF. The CDR3 DNA reads as TGTGCCAGCAGCCCCACCGCTTTTATAGGGAGTACGCAGTATTTT.

This sequence joins TRBV12-3 or TRBV12-4 and TRBJ1-1; D remains ambiguous. The CDR3 extends over 13 amino acids. V lost 3 bases and J lost 7, with 12 bases in between. CDR3 sequence reads: CASSFANRGEAFF. In DNA form, the CDR3 reads TGTGCCAGCAGTTTTGCCAACCGAGGTGAAGCTTTCTTT.

This chain joins TRBV29-1 and TRBJ1-2; weak D call: TRBD1 (6 bases). V shed 3 bases and J shed 6 bases, with 23 bases lying between them. This CDR3 region has 16 residues. Looked up from germline, CDR1 is SQVTM and CDR2 is ANQGSEA. DNA for the CDR3: TGCAGCGTTGACACAGCCGGGGGGCAGGGACTCAATGGCTACACCTTC. Protein sequence: CSVDTAGGQGLNGYTF.

The rearrangement links TRBV7-2 to TRBJ2-5, with D perhaps matching TRBD2 (6 bases). Deletions cut 2 bases from V and 5 bases from J, with 18 bases between. The CDR3 runs to 16 residues. Germline-derived CDR1 and CDR2 are SGHTA and FQGNSA. The CDR3, as DNA: TGTGCCAGCAGCTTAAGCTTCCTAGCGCCAGGGGAGACCCAGTACTTC. This gives the protein CASSLSFLAPGETQYF.